These 6 T cell receptor beta chains originate from one sample sequenced in a study of CD8 T cells in ankylosing spondylitis (dated by TCRdb to about 2017). General findings and caveats noted by the study authors: Blood from ankylosing spondylitis patients appeared to be characterized by a TCR beta motif made up of several highly homologous amino acid variants.

These receptors' antigens are unknown. The library was generated by 5' RACE. Sequencing took place on an Illumina HiSeq 2500. TCRdb handled the public reads itself, with Q25 trimming in fastp and clone calling in MiXCR, and kept productive beta chains. Every distinct CDR3 protein forms one entry, paired with its most common genes and DNA. This sample gives 400,000 to 450,000 distinct CDR3 sequences in total; roughly 15% of them show up just once. Clones ranked in the top ten supply over 0.9% of the sample. The sample consisted of blood, either unsorted or a sorted T cell fraction (not recorded which). All receptors derive from a male donor with ankylosing spondylitis.

Details on this clonotype: Mismatch with germline at one junction end may stem from a read error. The V and J genes are TRBV6-1 and TRBJ2-7; 9 bases are a match to TRBD2. Germline CDR1 and CDR2: MNHNS and SASEGT. This CDR3 is built from 18 residues. This chain's CDR3 is CASSQAGTSYFSSYEQYF. CDR3 coding DNA: TGTGCCAGCAGTCAAGCCGGGACTAGCTATTTTAGCTCCTACGAGCAGTACTTC.

The J gene is TRBJ2-1, the V gene TRBV6-2 or TRBV6-3, with 12 bases identical to TRBD1. Per germline, CDR1 MNHEY and CDR2 SVGEGT. This CDR3 contains 15 residues. Germline trimming cut 2 bases from V and 7 bases from J; bases unmatched to any gene: 3. The DNA of the CDR3 is TGTGCCAGCAGTTACAGGGACAGGGGGCAGAATGAGCAGTTCTTC. This codes for CASSYRDRGQNEQFF.

This clonotype came up a few times. The chain has TRBV10-3 and TRBJ2-3; 10 nucleotides line up with TRBD2. J gave up 4 bases and V 6 bases, and 7 bases lay outside the gene matches. This CDR3 is built from 15 residues. CDR1 ENHRY and CDR2 SYGVKD come from the germline V gene. As DNA, the CDR3 is TGTGCCATCAGCCGTAGCGGGGGGTTCGCAGATACGCAGTATTTT. Its protein product is CAISRSGGFADTQYF.

The chain has TRBV12-3 or TRBV12-4 and TRBJ1-3; D not certain. CDR3 length: 16 amino acids. The V and J ends lost 6 bases and 4 bases respectively, with 19 bases between them. The CDR3 nucleotides read TGTGCCAGCAGCCAATCCGGGCGTAAAGGGGGAAACACCATATATTTT. Its translation: CASSQSGRKGGNTIYF.

The table lists this clonotype with many counts. This chain joins TRBV5-1 and TRBJ2-3, with 7 bases lining up with TRBD2. V lost 4 bases and J lost 0; bases outside the gene matches: 8. CDR1 SGHRS and CDR2 YFSETQ come from the germline V gene. The CDR3 extends over 16 amino acids. In DNA form, the CDR3 reads TGCGCCAGCAGCCTGGACCTAGCGGCGAGCACAGATACGCAGTATTTT. The encoded protein is CASSLDLAASTDTQYF.

This chain connects TRBV2 to TRBJ2-7; D may be TRBD2 (7 bases). V was cut by 8 bases and J by 0 bases, with 14 bases left in between. CDR1 and CDR2 from the germline V gene are SNHLY and FYNNEI. This CDR3 comprises 14 residues. CDR3 DNA sequence: TGTGCCAGCGGTCTTGCGGGGGCCTCCTACGAGCAGTACTTC. Encoded protein: CASGLAGASYEQYF.